The 19 T cell receptor beta chains listed next were all sequenced from one sample in a study of blood T cell repertoires in COVID-19. Clones were read by immunoSEQ multiplex PCR, and TCRdb kept only the in-frame ones, dropping some. The sample lists 120,000 to 150,000 clones, around four fifths occurring once. The source material was PBMCs or T cells enriched from blood (not recorded which). The source of these receptors is a woman aged 35 to 49 who had recovered from COVID-19.

CDR3 sequence reads: CAFGQLNSPLHF. The CDR3 nucleotides are TGTGCCTTTGGACAGCTAAATTCACCCCTCCACTTT. The V and J genes are TRBV30 and TRBJ1-6, with D possibly TRBD1 on 6 matching bases. The germline V gene encodes CDR1 GTSNPN and CDR2 SVGIG (reference sequence). With 7 bases removed from V and 7 bases from J, the gap between germline ends came to 11 bases. The CDR3 contains 12 residues.

The chain recombines TRBV30 with TRBJ1-1; no clear D. Trimming pared 0 bases from V and 3 bases from J, leaving 20 bases between. The CDR3 contains 17 residues. Germline V gene data show CDR1 as GTSNPN and CDR2 as SVGIG (reference sequence). CDR3 nucleotides: TGTGCCTGGAGTGTATGGGTCCTCGGGGAGCGGGACACTGAAGCTTTCTTT. Its protein product is CAWSVWVLGERDTEAFF.

V is TRBV11-2 and J is TRBJ1-1; 7 bases fit TRBD1. The length of the CDR3 is 12 residues. The trim removed 5 bases at V and 12 bases at J, leaving 9 bases unmatched. Germline assignment: CDR1 SGHAT and CDR2 FQNNGV. The CDR3 nucleotides are TGTGCCAGCAGCCCCGACAGGGACGAATCTTTCTTT. Translation gives CASSPDRDESFF. Complete variable domain (other parts from reference TRBV11-2 and TRBJ1-1): EAGVAQSPRYKIIEKRQSVAFWCNPISGHATLYWYQQILGQGPKLLIQFQNNGVVDDSQLPKDRFSAERLKGVDSTLKIQPAKLEDSAVYLCASSPDRDESFFGQGTRLTVV.

The chain has TRBV29-1 and TRBJ2-1; 8 nucleotides align to TRBD1. The CDR3 covers 12 residues. The germline CDR1 and CDR2 sequences are SQVTM and ANQGSEA. The ends lost 5 bases at V and 5 bases at J; junction bases unmatched: 2. CDR3 region: CSVKDRDNEQFF. CDR3 bases: TGCAGCGTTAAGGACAGGGACAATGAGCAGTTCTTC.

CDR3: CASSESPERAANTEAFF. For the CDR3, the DNA is TGTGCCAGCAGTGAATCCCCCGAGAGGGCAGCGAACACTGAAGCTTTCTTT. This chain joins TRBV25-1 and TRBJ1-1, with D hard to call. This CDR3 region has 17 residues. V was cut by 1 base and J by 1 base, with 16 bases left in between. CDR1 is MGHDK and CDR2 is SYGVNS in the germline V gene.

This clone was counted once. This chain uses TRBV7-9 with TRBJ2-1, with D possibly being TRBD2 (7 bases). V was cut by 5 bases and J by 3 bases, with 14 bases left in between. Germline values: CDR1 SEHNR, CDR2 FQNEAQ (reference sequence). The CDR3 is 15 amino acids. The CDR3 protein is CASSPQGGNYNEQFF. Here the CDR3 DNA reads TGTGCCAGCAGCCCACAGGGAGGGAACTACAATGAGCAGTTCTTC.

For the CDR3, the DNA is TGTGCCAGCAGCTTATCCAGGGGGCCCTACGAGCAGTACTTC. Its protein product is CASSLSRGPYEQYF. V usage is TRBV7-8 and J usage is TRBJ2-7; 8 nucleotides line up with TRBD1. This CDR3 region has 14 residues. V was clipped by 2 bases and J by 2 bases; unmatched bases: 2. The germline V gene has CDR1 SGHVS and CDR2 FQNEAQ.

V and J are TRBV27 and TRBJ2-1; 12 bases match TRBD1. CDR1 and CDR2 (germline): MNHEY, SMNVEV (reference sequence). The CDR3 contains 15 residues. Trimming at V came to 6 bases and at J to 7 bases, leaving 7 bases not matched to a gene. The CDR3 is CASSRRDRGLNEQFF. The CDR3 DNA follows: TGTGCCAGCAGCCGCCGGGACAGGGGGCTGAATGAGCAGTTCTTC.

The chain couples TRBV14 to TRBJ1-2; a possible D gene is TRBD1 (5 bases). V lost 0 bases and J lost 2, with 7 bases in between. This CDR3 comprises 14 residues. From germline, CDR1 is SGHDN and CDR2 FVKESK. The CDR3 loop reads CASSQERGNYGYTF. CDR3 bases: TGTGCCAGCAGCCAAGAACGGGGGAACTATGGCTACACCTTC.

By sample fraction, this clone is medium-sized. This chain uses TRBV9 with TRBJ1-6; tentatively, D is TRBD1 (6 bases). This CDR3 is built from 14 residues. CDR1 and CDR2 (germline): SGDLS, YYNGEE. Trimming removed 3 bases at V and 10 bases at J, with 14 bases between. The CDR3 coding sequence is TGTGCCAGCAGCGCCGCAGGGGTAGGCTCACCCCTCCACTTT. It encodes CASSAAGVGSPLHF.

The rearrangement uses TRBV10-3 and TRBJ2-1, with 16 bases that match TRBD2. The CDR3 covers 18 residues. With 3 bases clipped from V and 7 bases from J, the junction kept 9 bases outside the gene matches. Germline V gene lookup returns CDR1 ENHRY and CDR2 SYGVKD. As DNA, the CDR3 is TGTGCCATCAGTGATGGGACTAGCGGGGGGGCCCTGGGTAATGAGCAGTTCTTC. Protein product: CAISDGTSGGALGNEQFF.

The chain couples TRBV7-9 to TRBJ1-4; 9 nucleotides align to TRBD1. There are 15 residues in the CDR3. CDR1 is SEHNR and CDR2 is FQNEAQ in the germline V gene (reference sequence). The V segment lost 5 bases and the J segment 8 bases; nucleotides outside the gene matches: 9. For the CDR3, the DNA is TGTGCCAGCAGCCCTCCCCGGGACAGGGTGGAAAAACTGTTTTTT. It is translated as CASSPPRDRVEKLFF.

This rearrangement joins TRBV6-5 to TRBJ1-1; 7 bases align to TRBD1. Losses at the gene ends were 6 bases for V and 5 bases for J; bases not matched to a gene: 12. The CDR3 is 15 amino acids. Germline-derived CDR1 and CDR2 are MNHEY and SVGAGI. CDR3 in DNA: TGTGCCAGCAGCCCCGTTACAGGGGCGTTGACTGAAGCTTTCTTT. It encodes CASSPVTGALTEAFF.

The chain combines TRBV7-9 with TRBJ1-5, with 11 bases that match TRBD1. The CDR3 contains 14 residues. Looked up from germline, CDR1 is SEHNR and CDR2 is FQNEAQ (reference sequence). After removal of 5 bases from V and 12 bases from J, the junction contained 9 bases not matched to a gene. The CDR3 protein is CASSTGGQGGHQHF. DNA of the CDR3: TGTGCCAGCAGCACCGGGGGACAGGGGGGTCACCAGCATTTT. The whole variable domain, filled in from reference TRBV7-9 and TRBJ1-5, reads DTGVSQNPRHKITKRGQNVTFRCDPISEHNRLYWYRQTLGQGPEFLTYFQNEAQLEKSRLLSDRFSAERPKGSFSTLEIQRTEQGDSAMYLCASSTGGQGGHQHFGDGTRLSIL.

The chain employs TRBV3-1 (or the pseudogene TRBV3-2) and TRBJ2-5; 11 bases fit TRBD2. Germline CDR1 reads LGHDT; CDR2 reads YNNKEL (reference sequence). Germline trimming cut 0 bases from V and 4 bases from J; bases unmatched to any gene: 4. This CDR3 region has 16 residues. The CDR3 DNA sequence: TGTGCCAGCAGCCAAGATATAGCGGGGGGGCGAGAGACCCAGTACTTC. It yields the protein CASSQDIAGGRETQYF.

V and J are TRBV5-1 and TRBJ2-2; 9 bases line up with TRBD2. Looked up from germline, CDR1 is SGHRS and CDR2 is YFSETQ. The CDR3 runs 17 residues. V dropped 7 bases and J dropped 5; count of bases not matched to a gene: 15. CDR3 in amino acids: CASRPIPSGAPTGELFF. The CDR3 DNA sequence: TGCGCCAGCCGGCCAATCCCTAGCGGGGCCCCAACCGGGGAGCTGTTTTTT.

This clone appeared a single time. Written as DNA, the CDR3 is TGTGCCAGCAGCGTTGACAGGGTGGGCTACACCTTC. Its protein is CASSVDRVGYTF. The chain has TRBV2 and TRBJ1-2; 7 nucleotides line up with TRBD1. From germline, CDR1 is SNHLY and CDR2 FYNNEI. V shed 6 bases, J shed 8 bases, and the junction held 6 bases outside the gene matches. CDR3 size: 12 residues.

This clone was seen only once. V usage is TRBV30 and J usage is TRBJ1-6; maybe TRBD1 (5 bases). Per the germline V gene, CDR1 is GTSNPN and CDR2 is SVGIG (reference sequence). The CDR3 is made up of 18 amino acids. V was pared by 0 bases and J by 8 bases, with 23 bases between. Here the CDR3 reads CAWSVRKNRDFMDSPLHF. The CDR3 DNA reads as TGTGCCTGGAGTGTACGGAAAAACCGGGACTTCATGGATTCACCCCTCCACTTT.

V and J are TRBV5-1 and TRBJ2-7; no firm D call. CDR1 is SGHRS, CDR2 YFSETQ, per germline. The CDR3 loop spans 13 amino acids. V dropped 0 bases and J dropped 1 base, with 5 bases sitting between them. The CDR3 protein is CASSLVRSYEQYF. Here the CDR3 DNA reads TGCGCCAGCAGCTTGGTGAGATCCTACGAGCAGTACTTC.